The 8 T cell receptor beta chains listed next were all sequenced from one sample in a study of shared clonotypes between healthy human individuals (dated by TCRdb to 2020 to 2021). Receptor amplification or capture employed the immunoSEQ multiplex PCR assay. As stored in TCRdb, this immuneACCESS dataset retains in-frame rearrangements with V and J assigned. A fraction of the clones does not appear; measured against another copy, unresolved V genes explain less than half of the discrepancy, and the remainder lacks a known reason. The sample yields about 1 million clones; 65% to 80% were counted once. About 1.5% of the sample is in the top ten clones. Sequencing was performed on memory CD4+ T cells sorted from blood. The meaning of the sample's cell subset or site label: CD45RA-negative fraction. Source of these receptors: a young man in good health.

This chain joins TRBV11-2 and TRBJ2-4; TRBD1 might be the D (6 bases). Trimming shortened V by 0 bases and J by 14 bases, and 14 bases separated the two germline ends. This CDR3 region has 13 residues. Germline CDR1 SGHAT, CDR2 FQNNGV. The CDR3 here is CASSLDLQGVEYF. CDR3 in DNA: TGTGCCAGCAGCTTAGATTTACAGGGAGTCGAGTACTTC. Full variable domain (missing parts from reference TRBV11-2 and TRBJ2-4): EAGVAQSPRYKIIEKRQSVAFWCNPISGHATLYWYQQILGQGPKLLIQFQNNGVVDDSQLPKDRFSAERLKGVDSTLKIQPAKLEDSAVYLCASSLDLQGVEYFGAGTRLSVL.

The rearrangement uses TRBV30 and TRBJ1-2; D not resolved. V was pared by 5 bases and J by 7 bases, with 14 bases between. The CDR3 totals 12 residues. CDR1 and CDR2 from the germline V gene are GTSNPN and SVGIG (reference sequence). For the CDR3, the DNA is TGTGCCTGGGGGCGCACTAAAGGTGGCTACACCTTC. It encodes CAWGRTKGGYTF.

The V gene is TRBV5-1, the J gene TRBJ1-6; D is unclear. The germline V and J ends were trimmed by 0 bases and 10 bases, with 14 bases remaining between them. Germline V gene lookup returns CDR1 SGHRS and CDR2 YFSETQ. This CDR3 contains 15 residues. In nucleotides, the CDR3 is TGCGCCAGCAGCTTGGGGACCCCCTCGAGGTCACCCCTCCACTTT. This translates into CASSLGTPSRSPLHF.

This clone was recorded at least ten times. V is TRBV7-8 and J is TRBJ2-1; 8 nucleotides match TRBD1. J gave up 7 bases and V 1 base, and 6 bases lay outside the gene matches. CDR3 length equals 15 residues. The germline V gene has CDR1 SGHVS and CDR2 FQNEAQ. The DNA for the CDR3 is TGTGCCAGCAGCTTAGATGGACAGGGAAATAATGAGCAGTTCTTC. Translated: CASSLDGQGNNEQFF.

This clone was recorded only once. This chain connects TRBV10-3 to TRBJ2-6; a possible D gene is TRBD1 (6 bases). Trimming took off 10 bases at V and 0 bases at J, with 16 bases between the two ends. CDR3 length: 16 residues. The germline V gene encodes CDR1 ENHRY and CDR2 SYGVKD. The CDR3 region is CASSRTDLSGANVLTF. CDR3 coding DNA: TGTGCCAGCTCGCGGACAGATCTCTCTGGGGCCAACGTCCTGACTTTC.

V usage is TRBV7-2 and J usage is TRBJ1-4; TRBD1 agrees at 7 bases. The germline gives CDR1 SGHTA, CDR2 FQGNSA. This CDR3 is built from 15 residues. Losses at the gene ends were 5 bases for V and 1 base for J; bases not matched to a gene: 4. The DNA for the CDR3 is TGTGCCAGCAGCGTCAACAGGGGAACTAATGAAAAACTGTTTTTT. Amino acids: CASSVNRGTNEKLFF.

This sequence joins TRBV5-6 and TRBJ2-5, with 11 bases fitting TRBD2. Trimming removed 3 bases from V and 2 bases from J; junction bases left unmatched: 6. Germline V gives CDR1 SGHDT, CDR2 YYEEEE. This CDR3 contains 16 residues. CDR3 nucleotide sequence: TGTGCCAGCAGCTACGCTCTAGCGGGAGGTCAAGAGACCCAGTACTTC. Its translation: CASSYALAGGQETQYF. The whole variable domain, remainder taken from reference TRBV5-6 and TRBJ2-5, is DAGVTQSPTHLIKTRGQQVTLRCSPKSGHDTVSWYQQALGQGPQFIFQYYEEEERQRGNFPDRFSGHQFPNYSSELNVNALLLGDSALYLCASSYALAGGQETQYFGPGTRLLVL.

The count of this clone is one. The same CDR3 arises from other DNA sequences in this sample as well. This chain links TRBV5-6 with TRBJ2-5; a weak D match, TRBD1 (5 bases). This CDR3 is built from 16 residues. Germline V gene sequence: CDR1 SGHDT, CDR2 YYEEEE. The V end lost 0 bases, the J end lost 2 bases, and 14 bases lay between the germline ends. The CDR3 is CASSLGTGRAQETQYF. The CDR3 DNA reads TGTGCCAGCAGCTTGGGTACGGGCAGGGCACAAGAGACCCAGTACTTC.